These T cell receptor beta chains were read from a single sample in a study of blood T cell repertoires in COVID-19. Measured with immunoSEQ multiplex PCR; TCRdb has only the in-frame clones, and not every one. The sample includes roughly 200,000 clones, 75% to 90% of them seen just once. Sequencing was performed on PBMCs or T cells enriched from blood (not recorded which). Every receptor here comes from a woman between 25 and 40 years old who had been exposed to COVID-19. CDR3s include the opening cysteine and the closing phenylalanine or tryptophan. The D gene is left open where the match is weak. The size field is filled for only some rows; it gives once, few, many or a size class.

j_gene: TRBJ1-6
v_gene: TRBV11-2
d_gene: -
abundance: -
CDR3aa: CASSEDSGGSYNSPLHF
CDR3nt: TGTGCCAGCAGCGAGGACAGCGGGGGCTCCTATAATTCACCCCTCCACTTT

j_gene: TRBJ1-1
v_gene: TRBV4-1
d_gene: -
abundance: once
CDR3aa: CASSQDVTEKTAFF
CDR3nt: TGCGCCAGCAGCCAAGATGTCACGGAGAAAACAGCTTTCTTT

j_gene: TRBJ1-2
v_gene: TRBV5-1
d_gene: -
abundance: -
CDR3aa: CASSLANRGAGYTF
CDR3nt: TGCGCCAGCAGCTTGGCCAATAGGGGCGCTGGCTACACCTTC

j_gene: TRBJ1-3
v_gene: TRBV30
d_gene: -
abundance: -
CDR3aa: CAWGTGISGNTIYF
CDR3nt: TGTGCCTGGGGCACAGGGATCTCTGGAAACACCATATATTTT

j_gene: TRBJ1-5
v_gene: TRBV19
d_gene: TRBD1
abundance: once
CDR3aa: CASRDSGQGATQPQHF
CDR3nt: TGTGCCAGTAGGGACTCGGGACAGGGGGCAACTCAGCCCCAGCATTTT

j_gene: TRBJ1-3
v_gene: TRBV29-1
d_gene: -
abundance: -
CDR3aa: CSVATGKMNTIYF
CDR3nt: TGCAGCGTTGCTACAGGGAAGATGAACACCATATATTTT

j_gene: TRBJ1-2
v_gene: TRBV5-1
d_gene: TRBD1
abundance: once
CDR3aa: CASSRGTDLYGYTF
CDR3nt: TGCGCCAGCAGCCGCGGGACAGACCTCTATGGCTACACCTTC

j_gene: TRBJ1-3
v_gene: TRBV28
d_gene: -
abundance: -
CDR3aa: CASSLGRETSIYF
CDR3nt: TGTGCCAGCAGTTTAGGACGGGAAACAAGCATATATTTT

j_gene: TRBJ1-2
v_gene: TRBV29-1
d_gene: TRBD1
abundance: -
CDR3aa: CSVGDSADYGYTF
CDR3nt: TGCAGCGTTGGGGACAGCGCAGACTATGGCTACACCTTC

j_gene: TRBJ1-1
v_gene: TRBV5-1
d_gene: -
abundance: -
CDR3aa: CASSLTGRENTEAFF
CDR3nt: TGCGCCAGCAGCTTGACAGGGAGGGAGAACACTGAGGCTTTCTTT

j_gene: TRBJ2-6
v_gene: TRBV30
d_gene: -
abundance: few
CDR3aa: CAWRRDSGANVLTF
CDR3nt: TGTGCCTGGCGGCGGGACTCTGGGGCCAACGTCCTGACTTTC

j_gene: TRBJ1-3
v_gene: TRBV5-1
d_gene: -
abundance: -
CDR3aa: CASSLDPTLRWETIYF
CDR3nt: TGCGCCAGCAGCTTGGACCCGACTCTCCGGTGGGAGACCATATATTTT

j_gene: TRBJ2-7
v_gene: TRBV19
d_gene: TRBD1
abundance: once
CDR3aa: CASSKGQSPSYEQYF
CDR3nt: TGTGCCAGTAGTAAGGGACAGTCCCCCTCCTACGAGCAGTACTTC

j_gene: TRBJ2-1
v_gene: TRBV15
d_gene: -
abundance: once
CDR3aa: CATSRAGVERNNEQFF
CDR3nt: TGTGCCACCAGCAGAGCCGGGGTAGAGCGTAACAATGAGCAGTTCTTC

j_gene: TRBJ2-5
v_gene: TRBV2
d_gene: TRBD1
abundance: -
CDR3aa: CASSEGTGGETQYF
CDR3nt: TGTGCCAGCAGTGAGGGGACAGGGGGTGAGACCCAGTACTTC

j_gene: TRBJ2-7
v_gene: TRBV28
d_gene: TRBD1
abundance: -
CDR3aa: CASSLGDRPYEQYF
CDR3nt: TGTGCCAGCAGTTTAGGGGACAGGCCCTACGAGCAGTACTTC

j_gene: TRBJ2-1
v_gene: TRBV5-1
d_gene: TRBD2
abundance: -
CDR3aa: CASSFGLAAYNEQFF
CDR3nt: TGCGCCAGCAGCTTCGGACTAGCCGCATACAATGAGCAGTTCTTC

j_gene: TRBJ1-4
v_gene: TRBV3-1/TRBV3-2
d_gene: TRBD1
abundance: -
CDR3aa: CASSLRTGNEKLFF
CDR3nt: TGTGCCAGCAGCCTTCGGACAGGGAATGAAAAACTGTTTTTT

j_gene: TRBJ1-1
v_gene: TRBV19
d_gene: -
abundance: -
CDR3aa: CASTGKNTEAFF
CDR3nt: TGTGCCAGCACAGGGAAGAACACTGAAGCTTTCTTT

j_gene: TRBJ1-1
v_gene: TRBV29-1
d_gene: -
abundance: once
CDR3aa: CSVRPGTEAFF
CDR3nt: TGCAGCGTCCGACCGGGGACTGAAGCTTTCTTT